This TCR beta chain derives from a study of cytomegalovirus exposure and HLA in healthy donors. Study-wide results and caveats: Some V segments (TRBV6-2 and TRBV6-3 among them) were excluded as indistinguishable.

This clone was detected only a few times. Antigen unknown. The PCR contained 60 Vbeta and 13 Jbeta primers. This table comes from immunoSEQ multiplex PCR, and its TCRdb copy is limited to in-frame clones, with some not included. The table shows about 100,000 clones, with more than 70% occurring only once. Between the trimmed V and J ends, which lost 0 bases and 6 bases, there was a span of 9 bases. Germline V gene lookup returns CDR1 SGHTA and CDR2 FQGNSA. The CDR3 spans 13 residues. The genes are TRBV7-2 and TRBJ2-7, with D perhaps matching TRBD2 (5 bases). The sequencing input was PBMCs. This TCR was recovered from a male donor in good health and CMV-seropositive. CDR3 nucleotide sequence: TGTGCCAGCAGCTTAGCGCTGGGGAGCGAGCAGTACTTC. It yields the protein CASSLALGSEQYF.